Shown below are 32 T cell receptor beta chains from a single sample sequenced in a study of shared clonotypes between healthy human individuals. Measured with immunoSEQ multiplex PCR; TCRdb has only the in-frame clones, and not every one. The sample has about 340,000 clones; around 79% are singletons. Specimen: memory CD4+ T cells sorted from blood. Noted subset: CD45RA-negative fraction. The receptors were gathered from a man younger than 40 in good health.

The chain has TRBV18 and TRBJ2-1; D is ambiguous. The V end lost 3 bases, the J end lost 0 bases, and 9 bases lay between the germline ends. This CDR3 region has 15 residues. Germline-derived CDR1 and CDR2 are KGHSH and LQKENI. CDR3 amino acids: CASSPGKGSYNEQFF. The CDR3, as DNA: TGTGCCAGCTCACCGGGGAAAGGCTCCTACAATGAGCAGTTCTTC.

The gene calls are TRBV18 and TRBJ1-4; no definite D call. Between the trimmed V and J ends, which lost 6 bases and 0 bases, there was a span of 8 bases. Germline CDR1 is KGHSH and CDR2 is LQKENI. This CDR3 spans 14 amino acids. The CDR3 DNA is TGTGCCAGCTCGTCGCGAGCAACTAATGAAAAACTGTTTTTT. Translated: CASSSRATNEKLFF.

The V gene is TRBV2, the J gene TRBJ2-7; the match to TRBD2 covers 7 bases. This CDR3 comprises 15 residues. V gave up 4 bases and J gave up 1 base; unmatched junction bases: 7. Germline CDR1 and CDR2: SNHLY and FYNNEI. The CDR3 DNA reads TGTGCCAGCAGTGTGGGGTCTAGCGGATCCTACGAGCAGTACTTC. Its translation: CASSVGSSGSYEQYF.

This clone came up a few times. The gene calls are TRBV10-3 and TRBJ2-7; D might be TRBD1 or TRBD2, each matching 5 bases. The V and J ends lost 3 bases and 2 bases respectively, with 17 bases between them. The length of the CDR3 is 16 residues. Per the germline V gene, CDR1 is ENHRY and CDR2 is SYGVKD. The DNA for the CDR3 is TGTGCCATCAGTGACCCCGGCCGGGACGGCACCTACGAGCAGTACTTC. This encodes CAISDPGRDGTYEQYF.

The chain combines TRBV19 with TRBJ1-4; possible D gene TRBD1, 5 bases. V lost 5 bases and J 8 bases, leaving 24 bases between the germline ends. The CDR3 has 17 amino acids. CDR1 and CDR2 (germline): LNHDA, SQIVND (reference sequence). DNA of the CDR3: TGTGCCAGTAGTTTAACCGGGACCTCAGGTGGGAGAGAAAAACTGTTTTTT. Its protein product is CASSLTGTSGGREKLFF.

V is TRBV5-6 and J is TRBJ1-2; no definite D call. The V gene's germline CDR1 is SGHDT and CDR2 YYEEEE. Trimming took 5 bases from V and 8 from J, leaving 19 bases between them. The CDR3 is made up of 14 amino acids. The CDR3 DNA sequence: TGTGCCAGCAGGCCGGCTAGACCGGAGGGCGGCTACACCTTC. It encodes CASRPARPEGGYTF.

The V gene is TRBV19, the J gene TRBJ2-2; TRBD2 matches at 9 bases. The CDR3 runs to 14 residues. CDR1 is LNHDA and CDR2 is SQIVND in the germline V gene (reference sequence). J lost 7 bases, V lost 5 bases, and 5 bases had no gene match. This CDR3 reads CASSVSGSGGELFF. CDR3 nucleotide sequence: TGTGCCAGTAGTGTTAGCGGGAGTGGCGGGGAGCTGTTTTTT.

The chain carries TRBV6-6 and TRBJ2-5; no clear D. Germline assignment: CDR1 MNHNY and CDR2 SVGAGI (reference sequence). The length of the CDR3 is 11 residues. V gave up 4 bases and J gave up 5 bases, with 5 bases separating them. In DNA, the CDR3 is TGTGCCAGCAGTTTTTCGGAGACCCAGTACTTC. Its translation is CASSFSETQYF.

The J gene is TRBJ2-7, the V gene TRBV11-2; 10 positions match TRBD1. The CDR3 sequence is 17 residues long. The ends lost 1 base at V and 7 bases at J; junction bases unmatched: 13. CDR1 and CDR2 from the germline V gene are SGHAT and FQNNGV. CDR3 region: CASSLASARQGAVEQYF. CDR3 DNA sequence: TGTGCCAGCAGCTTAGCGAGTGCGAGACAGGGGGCGGTTGAGCAGTACTTC.

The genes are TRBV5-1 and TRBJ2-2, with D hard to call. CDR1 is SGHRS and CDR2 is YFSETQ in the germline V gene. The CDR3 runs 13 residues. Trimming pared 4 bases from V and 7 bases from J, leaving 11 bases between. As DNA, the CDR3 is TGCGCCAGCAGCCTAACAGTCTACGGGGAGCTGTTTTTT. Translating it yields CASSLTVYGELFF.

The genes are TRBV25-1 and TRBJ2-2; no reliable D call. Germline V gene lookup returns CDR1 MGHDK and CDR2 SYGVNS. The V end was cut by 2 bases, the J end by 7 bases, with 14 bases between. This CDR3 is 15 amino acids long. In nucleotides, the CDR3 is TGTGCCAGCAGTGAACCCCAGTTACACGGCGGGGAGCTGTTTTTT. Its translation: CASSEPQLHGGELFF.

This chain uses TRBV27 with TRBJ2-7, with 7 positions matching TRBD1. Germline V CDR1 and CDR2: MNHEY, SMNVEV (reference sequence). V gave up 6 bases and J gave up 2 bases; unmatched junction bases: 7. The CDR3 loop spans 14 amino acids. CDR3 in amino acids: CASSLWDRTYEQYF. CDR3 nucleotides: TGTGCCAGCAGCTTGTGGGACAGAACCTACGAGCAGTACTTC.

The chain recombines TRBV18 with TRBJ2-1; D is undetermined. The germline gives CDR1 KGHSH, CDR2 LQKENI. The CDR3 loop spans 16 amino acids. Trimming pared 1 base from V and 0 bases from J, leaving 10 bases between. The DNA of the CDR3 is TGTGCCAGCTCACCACGGAAATCGTTCTCCTACAATGAGCAGTTCTTC. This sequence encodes CASSPRKSFSYNEQFF.

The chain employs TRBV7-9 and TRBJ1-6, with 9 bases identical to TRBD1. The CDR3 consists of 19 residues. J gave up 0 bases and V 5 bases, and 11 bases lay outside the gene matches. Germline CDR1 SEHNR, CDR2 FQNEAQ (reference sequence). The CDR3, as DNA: TGTGCCAGCAGCGCCCGGACAGGGGTTGGGAGCTCCTATAATTCACCCCTCCACTTT. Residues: CASSARTGVGSSYNSPLHF. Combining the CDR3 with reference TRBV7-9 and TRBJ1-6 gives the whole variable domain DTGVSQNPRHKITKRGQNVTFRCDPISEHNRLYWYRQTLGQGPEFLTYFQNEAQLEKSRLLSDRFSAERPKGSFSTLEIQRTEQGDSAMYLCASSARTGVGSSYNSPLHFGNGTRLTVT.

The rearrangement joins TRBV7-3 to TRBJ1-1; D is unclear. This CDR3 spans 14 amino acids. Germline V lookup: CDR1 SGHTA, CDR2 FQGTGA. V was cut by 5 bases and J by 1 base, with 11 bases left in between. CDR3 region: CASSPDGGNTEAFF. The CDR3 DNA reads TGTGCCAGCAGCCCCGACGGTGGGAACACTGAAGCTTTCTTT. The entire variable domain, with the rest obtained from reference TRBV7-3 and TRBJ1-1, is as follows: GAGVSQTPSNKVTEKGKYVELRCDPISGHTALYWYRQSLGQGPEFLIYFQGTGAADDSGLPNDRFFAVRPEGSVSTLKIQRTERGDSAVYLCASSPDGGNTEAFFGQGTRLTVV.

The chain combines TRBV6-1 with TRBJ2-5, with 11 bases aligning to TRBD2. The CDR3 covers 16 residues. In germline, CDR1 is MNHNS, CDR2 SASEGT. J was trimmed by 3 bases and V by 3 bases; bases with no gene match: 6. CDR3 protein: CASSDTSGSWEETQYF. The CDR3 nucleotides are TGTGCCAGCAGTGACACTAGCGGGAGCTGGGAAGAGACCCAGTACTTC.

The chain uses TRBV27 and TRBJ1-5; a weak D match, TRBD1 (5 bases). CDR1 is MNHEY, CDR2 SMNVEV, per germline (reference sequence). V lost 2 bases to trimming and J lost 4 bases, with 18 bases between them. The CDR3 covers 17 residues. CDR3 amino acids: CASSLRGSRDGNQPQHF. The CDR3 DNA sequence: TGTGCCAGCAGTTTAAGAGGTAGTCGGGACGGGAATCAGCCCCAGCATTTT.

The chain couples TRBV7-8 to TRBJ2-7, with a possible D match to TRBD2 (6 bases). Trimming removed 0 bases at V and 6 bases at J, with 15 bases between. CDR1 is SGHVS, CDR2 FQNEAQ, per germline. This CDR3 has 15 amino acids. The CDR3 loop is CASSLAGPRRVEQYF. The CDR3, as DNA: TGTGCCAGCAGCTTAGCGGGACCCCGGAGGGTCGAGCAGTACTTC.

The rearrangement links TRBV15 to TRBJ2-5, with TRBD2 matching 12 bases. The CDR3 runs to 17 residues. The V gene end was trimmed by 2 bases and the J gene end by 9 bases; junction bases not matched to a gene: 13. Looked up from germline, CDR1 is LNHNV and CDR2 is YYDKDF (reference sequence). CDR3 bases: TGTGCCACCAGCAGACTTACACTAGCGGGAGGCGGGGTGGCCCAGTACTTC. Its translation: CATSRLTLAGGGVAQYF.

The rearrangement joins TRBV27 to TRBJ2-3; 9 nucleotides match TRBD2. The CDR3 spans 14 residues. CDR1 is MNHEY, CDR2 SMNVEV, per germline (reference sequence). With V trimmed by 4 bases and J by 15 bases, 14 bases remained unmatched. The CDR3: CASSSTRREREAYF. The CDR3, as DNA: TGTGCCAGCAGTTCGACCCGCCGGGAGCGGGAGGCATATTTT.

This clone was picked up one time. CDR3 residues: CASTGLGQGSYEQYF. CDR3 coding DNA: TGTGCCAGCACCGGGTTAGGACAGGGGTCCTACGAGCAGTACTTC. The J gene is TRBJ2-7, the V gene TRBV7-9; 9 bases map to TRBD1. CDR1 and CDR2 (germline): SEHNR, FQNEAQ (reference sequence). The CDR3 runs to 15 residues. The J segment lost 1 base and the V segment lost 7 bases, leaving 8 bases of the junction unmatched.

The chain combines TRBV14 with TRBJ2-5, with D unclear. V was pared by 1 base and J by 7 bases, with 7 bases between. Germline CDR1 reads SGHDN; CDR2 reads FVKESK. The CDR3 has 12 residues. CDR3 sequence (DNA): TGTGCCAGCAGCCAAGCCCTTAGGACCCAGTACTTC. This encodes CASSQALRTQYF. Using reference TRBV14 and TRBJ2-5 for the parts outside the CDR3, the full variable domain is EAGVTQFPSHSVIEKGQTVTLRCDPISGHDNLYWYRRVMGKEIKFLLHFVKESKQDESGMPNNRFLAERTGGTYSTLKVQPAELEDSGVYFCASSQALRTQYFGPGTRLLVL.

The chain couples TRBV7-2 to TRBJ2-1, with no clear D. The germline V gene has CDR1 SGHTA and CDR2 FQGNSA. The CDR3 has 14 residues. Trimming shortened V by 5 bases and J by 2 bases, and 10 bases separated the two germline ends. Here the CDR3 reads CASSISITYNEQFF. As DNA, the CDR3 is TGTGCCAGCAGCATTAGCATAACCTACAATGAGCAGTTCTTC.

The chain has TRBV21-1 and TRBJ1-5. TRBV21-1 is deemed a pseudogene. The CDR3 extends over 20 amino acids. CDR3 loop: CASSGRETGRYFNSNQPQHF. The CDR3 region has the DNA TGTGCCAGCAGTGGAAGGGAGACGGGACGGTATTTTAATAGCAATCAGCCCCAGCATTTT.

CDR3 protein: CSASQDREAFF. The CDR3, as DNA: TGCAGTGCTAGCCAGGACCGTGAAGCTTTCTTT. The rearrangement joins TRBV20-1 to TRBJ1-1, with D hard to call. The germline V and J ends were trimmed by 3 bases and 7 bases, with 9 bases remaining between them. The CDR3 totals 11 residues. Germline V lookup: CDR1 DFQATT, CDR2 SNEGSKA (reference sequence).

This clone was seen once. CDR3 loop: CASSMRTEISGNTIYF. The CDR3 region has the DNA TGTGCCAGTAGTATGCGGACAGAAATCTCTGGAAACACCATATATTTT. The rearrangement joins TRBV19 to TRBJ1-3; a weak D match, TRBD1 (6 bases). CDR3 size: 16 residues. Between the trimmed V and J ends, which lost 3 bases and 0 bases, there was a span of 12 bases. Germline CDR1 LNHDA, CDR2 SQIVND (reference sequence).

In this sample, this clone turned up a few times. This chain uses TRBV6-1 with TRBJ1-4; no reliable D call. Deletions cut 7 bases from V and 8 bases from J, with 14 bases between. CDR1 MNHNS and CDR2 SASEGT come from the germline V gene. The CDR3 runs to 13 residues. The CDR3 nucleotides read TGTGCCAGCAACCTCCGGGCTAGAGAAAAACTGTTTTTT. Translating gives CASNLRAREKLFF.

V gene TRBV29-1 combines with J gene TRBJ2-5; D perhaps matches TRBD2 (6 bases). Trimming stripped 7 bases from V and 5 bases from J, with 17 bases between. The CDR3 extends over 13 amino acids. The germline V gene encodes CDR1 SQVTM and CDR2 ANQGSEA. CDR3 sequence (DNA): TGCAGCGCCCACCGGGCGGGGCTGGAGACCCAGTACTTC. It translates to CSAHRAGLETQYF.

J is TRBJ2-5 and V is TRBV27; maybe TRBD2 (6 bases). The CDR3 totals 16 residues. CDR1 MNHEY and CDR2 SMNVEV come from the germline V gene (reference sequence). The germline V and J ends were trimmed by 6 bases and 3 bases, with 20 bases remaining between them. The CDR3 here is CASRPPPSAGEETQYF. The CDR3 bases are TGTGCCAGCAGGCCACCCCCTAGCGCGGGCGAAGAGACCCAGTACTTC.

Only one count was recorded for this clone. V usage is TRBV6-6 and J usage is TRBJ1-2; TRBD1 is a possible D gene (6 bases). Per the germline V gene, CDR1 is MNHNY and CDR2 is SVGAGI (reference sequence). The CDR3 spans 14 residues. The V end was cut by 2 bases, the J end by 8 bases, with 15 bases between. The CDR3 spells CASSYDDRKMGYTF. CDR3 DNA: TGTGCCAGCAGTTACGATGACAGGAAGATGGGCTACACCTTC.

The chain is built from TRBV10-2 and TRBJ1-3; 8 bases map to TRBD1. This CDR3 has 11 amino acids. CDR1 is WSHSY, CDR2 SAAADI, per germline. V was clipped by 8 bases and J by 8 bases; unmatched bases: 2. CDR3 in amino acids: CASGQGDTIYF. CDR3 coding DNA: TGCGCCAGCGGACAGGGAGACACCATATATTTT.

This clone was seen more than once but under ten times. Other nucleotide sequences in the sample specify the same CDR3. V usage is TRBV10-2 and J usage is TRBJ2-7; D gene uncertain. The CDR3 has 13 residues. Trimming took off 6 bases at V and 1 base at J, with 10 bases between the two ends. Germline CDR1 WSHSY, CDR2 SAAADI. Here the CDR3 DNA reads TGCGCCAGCAGAGACTTTAGTTCCTACGAGCAGTACTTC. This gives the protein CASRDFSSYEQYF.